Listed here is a single TCR beta chain. Its cognate antigen is unknown. At one of its ends the junction is not consistent with the germline gene, which may arise from a read error. Generation of TCR cDNA used 5'RACE template switching (which added a universal primer site and UMIs). TCRdb reprocessed the 5' RACE reads with MiXCR, giving one entry per CDR3 protein. The sample consists of approximately 260,000 distinct CDR3 sequences, around 4.9% of them appearing once. Germline V CDR1 and CDR2: SSHAT, FNYEAQ (reference sequence). The CDR3 is 16 residues long. These data belong to a study of T cells after yellow fever vaccination. Study findings and constraints: When the response was secondary, it was weaker but reached its peak faster, day 5 versus 15. Bulk-population clonotypes that are abundant could appear as contaminants in FACS-sorted repertoires. Booster sampling recovered most clones from primary vaccination (96% CD4, approximately 88% CD8).

The sequence was collected from a young man who received the YFV17D yellow fever vaccine. The material sequenced was CD4+ T cells sorted from PBMCs, taken on the day of the yellow fever booster vaccination. The V gene is TRBV7-7, the J gene TRBJ2-1; 10 positions match TRBD2. CDR3 residues: CASSLGPSGGYNEQFF. CDR3 sequence (DNA): TGTGCTAGCAGCTTAGGGCCTAGCGGGGGCTACAATGAGCAGTTCTTC.